Listed here are 15 T cell receptor beta chains from one sample, sequenced in a study of T cell repertoires in cytomegalovirus infection. TCRdb reprocessed the reads via MiXCR and lists one record per CDR3 protein. This sample yields 170,000 or so distinct CDR3 sequences, of which approximately 18% are seen a single time; 20% to 25% belongs to the top ten. The sequenced sample was CD8+ T cells from PBMCs. All receptors come from a human donor in good health (CMV status not recorded). Some clones in this sample may be carry-over from other donors' samples.

In this sample, this clonotype turned up a few times. V usage is TRBV14 and J usage is TRBJ2-6, with TRBD2 identical over 13 bases. V trimming: 6 bases; J trimming: 2 bases; junction bases outside the gene matches: 10. CDR3 length: 19 amino acids. Germline CDR1 SGHDN, CDR2 FVKESK. The CDR3 nucleotides read TGTGCCAGCAGGCCGACTAGCGGGGGGTCCGGGGCTGGGGCCAACGTCCTGACTTTC. It codes for CASRPTSGGSGAGANVLTF. Looking up the rest from reference TRBV14 and TRBJ2-6 gives the full variable domain: EAGVTQFPSHSVIEKGQTVTLRCDPISGHDNLYWYRRVMGKEIKFLLHFVKESKQDESGMPNNRFLAERTGGTYSTLKVQPAELEDSGVYFCASRPTSGGSGAGANVLTFGAGSRLTVL.

In its sample, this clonotype was seen a few times. The chain links TRBV5-1 to TRBJ2-7, with 11 nucleotides matching TRBD2. After removal of 4 bases from V and 2 bases from J, the junction contained 5 bases not matched to a gene. This CDR3 is built from 15 residues. Germline-derived CDR1 and CDR2 are SGHRS and YFSETQ. This chain's CDR3 is CASSDTSGRTYEQYF. The CDR3 DNA is TGCGCCAGCAGCGATACTAGCGGGAGAACCTACGAGCAGTACTTC.

This clonotype was seen a handful of times. The rearrangement joins TRBV7-2 to TRBJ2-7; D possibly corresponds to TRBD2 (6 bases). Germline V gene lookup returns CDR1 SGHTA and CDR2 FQGNSA. The CDR3 has 16 amino acids. The V gene lost 1 base and the J gene lost 0 bases, with 13 bases spanning the gap. As DNA, the CDR3 is TGTGCCAGCAGCTTAGAGTGGGTCGGGAGCTCCTACGAGCAGTACTTC. It specifies CASSLEWVGSSYEQYF.

The chain recombines TRBV28 with TRBJ1-4, with TRBD1 as a possible D gene (5 bases). CDR3 length: 15 amino acids. V was trimmed by 3 bases and J by 4 bases, leaving 12 bases between them. The germline CDR1 and CDR2 sequences are MDHEN and SYDVKM. CDR3 sequence (DNA): TGTGCCAGCAGTTTCGTGGGGGGAGTTAATGAAAAACTGTTTTTT. Encoded protein: CASSFVGGVNEKLFF.

The V call is TRBV20-1, the J call TRBJ2-2, with TRBD2 identical over 7 bases. V shed 6 bases, J shed 5 bases, and the junction held 9 bases outside the gene matches. The CDR3 loop spans 14 amino acids. The V gene's germline CDR1 is DFQATT and CDR2 SNEGSKA (reference sequence). The DNA for the CDR3 is TGCAGTGCAACTCGGGGGGTCGATACCGGGGAGCTGTTTTTT. Translated, it gives CSATRGVDTGELFF.

This clonotype was detected a few times. V gene TRBV6-5 combines with J gene TRBJ2-1, with D unclear. CDR3 length: 15 residues. V lost 3 bases and J lost 6, with 15 bases in between. The V gene's germline CDR1 is MNHEY and CDR2 SVGAGI. CDR3 bases: TGTGCCAGCAGTTATCAGGACGGTGGGTCCAATGAGCAGTTCTTC. Translation gives CASSYQDGGSNEQFF.

There are a few counts of this clonotype. The chain uses TRBV29-1 and TRBJ2-1; 9 bases align to TRBD2. Trimming removed 5 bases from V and 6 bases from J; junction bases left unmatched: 2. The CDR3 consists of 12 residues. The germline gives CDR1 SQVTM, CDR2 ANQGSEA. CDR3 sequence reads: CSVSGGPNEQFF. CDR3 nucleotide sequence: TGCAGCGTTAGCGGGGGGCCCAATGAGCAGTTCTTC.

This clonotype showed up just a few times. The chain employs TRBV11-1 and TRBJ2-1; 8 nucleotides match TRBD1. J was trimmed by 3 bases and V by 4 bases; bases with no gene match: 8. The germline V gene has CDR1 SGHAT and CDR2 FQDESV (reference sequence). This CDR3 has 16 residues. The CDR3 protein is CASSSPGTGIYNEQFF. The CDR3 nucleotides read TGTGCCAGCAGCTCCCCCGGGACAGGCATCTACAATGAGCAGTTCTTC.

This clonotype occurred a few times. The V and J genes are TRBV25-1 and TRBJ1-1, with 8 bases fitting TRBD1. V was pared by 1 base and J by 1 base, with 2 bases of the junction left unmatched. There are 15 residues in the CDR3. CDR1 is MGHDK, CDR2 SYGVNS, per germline. The CDR3 sequence is CASSELGQGNTEAFF. The CDR3 DNA reads TGTGCCAGCAGTGAATTAGGACAGGGGAACACTGAAGCTTTCTTT.

The chain carries TRBV4-3 and TRBJ1-1; D not resolved. This CDR3 is built from 14 residues. Trimming removed 0 bases from V and 1 base from J, with 6 bases in between. CDR1 is LGHNA, CDR2 YSLEER, per germline. The CDR3 nucleotides read TGCGCCAGCAGCCAAGAGGTCTGGAACACTGAAGCTTTCTTT. As protein: CASSQEVWNTEAFF.

The sample holds a few counts of this clonotype. The V call is TRBV20-1, the J call TRBJ2-7; D possibly corresponds to TRBD2 (6 bases). V was shortened by 3 bases and J by 3 bases, with 21 bases between the two germline ends. The germline V gene encodes CDR1 DFQATT and CDR2 SNEGSKA (reference sequence). This CDR3 has 16 amino acids. DNA for the CDR3: TGCAGTGCTAGTAGCTTTGGGGGGACGGGTGACTACGAGCAGTACTTC. This sequence encodes CSASSFGGTGDYEQYF.

This clonotype showed up just a few times. This chain uses TRBV7-2 with TRBJ2-5, with D hard to call. There are 14 residues in the CDR3. With 3 bases removed from V and 2 bases from J, the gap between germline ends came to 10 bases. The V gene's germline CDR1 is SGHTA and CDR2 FQGNSA. CDR3 DNA sequence: TGTGCCAGCAGCTTTGCCCCTGAGCAAGAGACCCAGTACTTC. Translating gives CASSFAPEQETQYF.

The chain uses TRBV4-2 and TRBJ2-7; D is perhaps TRBD1 (5 bases). Trimming removed 0 bases from V and 2 bases from J, with 11 bases in between. CDR3 length: 15 amino acids. CDR1 is LGHNA and CDR2 is YNFKEQ in the germline V gene. CDR3 amino acids: CASSQENARAYEQYF. The CDR3 DNA follows: TGTGCCAGCAGCCAAGAAAACGCCAGGGCCTACGAGCAGTACTTC.

The chain has TRBV6-2 or TRBV6-3 and TRBJ1-2; 8 nucleotides agree with TRBD1. This CDR3 region has 13 residues. CDR1 is MNHEY and CDR2 is SVGEGT in the germline V gene. The J segment lost 2 bases and the V segment lost 10 bases, leaving 6 bases of the junction unmatched. CDR3 sequence reads: CAISDRANYGYTF. In nucleotides, the CDR3 is TGTGCCATTTCGGACAGGGCGAACTATGGCTACACCTTC.

This clonotype was seen just once. The chain couples TRBV29-1 to TRBJ2-2; 9 bases fit TRBD2. Trimming cost V 4 bases and J 3 bases; bases outside gene matches: 0. This CDR3 contains 13 residues. Germline assignment: CDR1 SQVTM and CDR2 ANQGSEA. The DNA of the CDR3 is TGCAGCGTTGTAGCGGGGGACACCGGGGAGCTGTTTTTT. Its protein is CSVVAGDTGELFF.